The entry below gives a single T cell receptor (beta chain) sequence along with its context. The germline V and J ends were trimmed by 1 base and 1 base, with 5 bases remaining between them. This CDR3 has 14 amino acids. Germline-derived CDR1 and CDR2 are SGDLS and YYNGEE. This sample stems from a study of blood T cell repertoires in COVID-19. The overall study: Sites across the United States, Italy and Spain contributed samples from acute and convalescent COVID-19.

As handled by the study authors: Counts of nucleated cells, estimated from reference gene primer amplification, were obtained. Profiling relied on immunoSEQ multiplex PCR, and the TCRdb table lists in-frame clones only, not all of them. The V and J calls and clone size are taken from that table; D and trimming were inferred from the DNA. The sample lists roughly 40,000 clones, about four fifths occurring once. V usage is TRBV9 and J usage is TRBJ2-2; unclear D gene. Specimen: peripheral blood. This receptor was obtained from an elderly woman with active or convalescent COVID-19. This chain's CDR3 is CASSVSGNTGELFF. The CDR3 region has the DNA TGTGCCAGCAGCGTATCAGGGAACACCGGGGAGCTGTTTTTT.